Listed below are T cell receptor beta chains from one sample, sequenced in a study of blood T cell repertoires in COVID-19. The data were produced by immunoSEQ multiplex PCR, yet TCRdb's version contains in-frame clones alone and is incomplete. This table holds more than 300,000 clones, 92% found once. The source material was PBMCs or T cells enriched from blood (not recorded which). These receptors all stem from a woman in her twenties or thirties who had recovered from COVID-19. Both conserved end residues are part of each CDR3. The D gene is left open where the match is weak. The size entry is marked missing in some rows and otherwise reads once, few, many or a size class.

D	size	V	J	length	DNA	CDR3
-	-	TRBV2	TRBJ1-6	16	TGTGCCAGCAGTCCAACAGGGAGCTCCTATAATTCACCCCTCCACTTT	CASSPTGSSYNSPLHF
TRBD1	-	TRBV2	TRBJ1-1	16	TGTGCCAGCAGACCAGGGGGCATAGGTGGGAACACTGAAGCTTTCTTT	CASRPGGIGGNTEAFF
TRBD1	-	TRBV6-4	TRBJ2-2	15	TGTGCCAGCAGCACCGGGACAGGGAACACCGGGGAGCTGTTTTTT	CASSTGTGNTGELFF
-	-	TRBV7-9	TRBJ1-2	13	TGTGCCAGCAGCCCGACAGGAGACTATGGCTACACCTTC	CASSPTGDYGYTF
TRBD1	-	TRBV28	TRBJ1-1	15	TGTGCCAGCAGTTTGTGGGACAGGAGCCTGGGAAGGGCTTTCTTT	CASSLWDRSLGRAFF
-	once	TRBV9	TRBJ2-7	15	TGTGCCAGCAGCGGAGGACAGCTCAGGGCCTACGAGCAGTACTTC	CASSGGQLRAYEQYF
TRBD1	-	TRBV6-1	TRBJ1-2	15	TGTGCCAGCAGTGAGTCAGGGGGCGCGGCCTATGGCTACACCTTC	CASSESGGAAYGYTF
-	-	TRBV6-2/TRBV6-3	TRBJ2-1	13	TGTGCCAGCAGCAAGCTTGTAGCCAGTGAGCAGTTCTTC	CASSKLVASEQFF
-	few	TRBV11-3	TRBJ1-6	12	TGTGCCAGCAGCTACTCAGGGTCACCCCTCCACTTT	CASSYSGSPLHF
-	-	TRBV9	TRBJ2-3	13	TGTGCCAGCAATCAGGGCCCCACAGATACGCAGTATTTT	CASNQGPTDTQYF
TRBD1	-	TRBV4-1	TRBJ2-2	15	TGCGCCAGCAGCCCGGGACAGACGAACACCGGGGAGCTGTTTTTT	CASSPGQTNTGELFF
-	-	TRBV12-3/TRBV12-4	TRBJ2-7	13	TGTGCCAGCAGTTTGGGGGATGTCGGGGGACAGTACTTC	CASSLGDVGGQYF
TRBD2	-	TRBV4-1	TRBJ2-1	17	TGCGCCAGCAGCCGCGGACTAGCGGAACCCCAGTACAATGAGCAGTTCTTC	CASSRGLAEPQYNEQFF